The 3 T cell receptor beta chains reported below all come from one sample, sequenced in a study of CD8 T cells in Susac syndrome. Random hexamers were used to reverse transcribe an amount of roughly 0.5 to 1 ug RNA. One entry per CDR3 protein, called by TCRdb with MiXCR from the immunoSEQ multiplex PCR reads. The sample carries some 150,000 distinct CDR3 sequences, roughly 96% recorded once. Sequencing was performed on CD4+ T cells from PBMCs. The receptors come from a human donor with Susac syndrome.

V gene TRBV29-1 combines with J gene TRBJ1-1; D uncertain. Looked up from germline, CDR1 is SQVTM and CDR2 is ANQGSEA. V lost 4 bases, J lost 0 bases, and 15 bases lay in between. The CDR3 has 15 residues. Here the CDR3 DNA reads TGCAGCGTTGTCACTACGTGGAACGTGAACACTGAAGCTTTCTTT. Translating gives CSVVTTWNVNTEAFF.

This chain links TRBV5-4 with TRBJ2-5, with a possible D match to TRBD1 (6 bases). Germline loops: CDR1 SGHNT, CDR2 YYREEE (reference sequence). Between the trimmed V and J ends, which lost 1 base and 5 bases, there was a span of 9 bases. CDR3 size: 13 residues. The CDR3 nucleotides read TGTGCCAGCAGCTTGACAGGGATGGAGACCCAGTACTTC. The encoded protein is CASSLTGMETQYF.

The chain uses TRBV20-1 and TRBJ2-1; 9 bases are a match to TRBD1. Germline loops: CDR1 DFQATT, CDR2 SNEGSKA (reference sequence). This CDR3 has 12 residues. V shed 5 bases and J 7 bases; nucleotides not matched to a gene: 3. CDR3 loop: CSAWDRVNEQFF. CDR3 sequence (DNA): TGCAGTGCTTGGGACAGGGTAAATGAGCAGTTCTTC.